One sample yielded the 17 T cell receptor beta chains listed below, sequenced in a study of cytomegalovirus exposure and HLA in healthy donors. Researchers ran the PCR with 60 Vbeta and 13 Jbeta primers. Measured with immunoSEQ multiplex PCR; TCRdb has only the in-frame clones, and not every one. This table lists about 40,000 clones. Sequencing was done on a sample of PBMCs. These receptors originate from a man aged 35 to 55 in good health and CMV-seropositive.

The V call is TRBV19, the J call TRBJ2-7; D is perhaps TRBD1 (6 bases). V lost 10 bases and J lost 4, with 20 bases in between. Germline loops: CDR1 LNHDA, CDR2 SQIVND (reference sequence). There are 14 residues in the CDR3. CDR3 bases: TGTGCCACAGCCAGACAGGAGACGGTATACGAGCAGTACTTC. It encodes CATARQETVYEQYF.

This chain uses TRBV11-2 with TRBJ1-3; 10 bases match TRBD1. V lost 7 bases and J lost 4; bases outside the gene matches: 7. Germline CDR1 reads SGHAT; CDR2 reads FQNNGV. The CDR3 covers 15 residues. CDR3 region: CASTPTGGAGNTIYF. The CDR3 DNA is TGTGCCAGCACCCCGACAGGGGGCGCGGGAAACACCATATATTTT. Supplemented by reference TRBV11-2 and TRBJ1-3, the full variable domain reads EAGVAQSPRYKIIEKRQSVAFWCNPISGHATLYWYQQILGQGPKLLIQFQNNGVVDDSQLPKDRFSAERLKGVDSTLKIQPAKLEDSAVYLCASTPTGGAGNTIYFGEGSWLTVV.

This chain uses TRBV20-1 with TRBJ2-7, with a tentative D call TRBD1 (5 bases). Trimming took off 6 bases at V and 4 bases at J, with 10 bases between the two ends. Germline loops: CDR1 DFQATT, CDR2 SNEGSKA (reference sequence). This CDR3 is built from 11 residues. In DNA, the CDR3 is TGCAGTGCACCCCAGGGTTACGAGCAGTACTTC. Its protein is CSAPQGYEQYF.

The chain combines TRBV19 with TRBJ1-2, with D maybe TRBD1 (6 bases). Germline values: CDR1 LNHDA, CDR2 SQIVND (reference sequence). V was cut by 4 bases and J by 3 bases, with 15 bases left in between. CDR3 size: 15 residues. Here the CDR3 DNA reads TGTGCCAGTAGTAACTTCCCGACAGGAGACTATGGCTACACCTTC. Protein product: CASSNFPTGDYGYTF. Using reference TRBV19 and TRBJ1-2 for the parts outside the CDR3, the full variable domain is DGGITQSPKYLFRKEGQNVTLSCEQNLNHDAMYWYRQDPGQGLRLIYYSQIVNDFQKGDIAEGYSVSREKKESFPLTVTSAQKNPTAFYLCASSNFPTGDYGYTFGSGTRLTVV.

This chain joins TRBV30 and TRBJ2-5; 8 positions agree with TRBD1. Germline trimming cut 2 bases from V and 6 bases from J; bases unmatched to any gene: 14. CDR3 length: 16 amino acids. In germline, CDR1 is GTSNPN, CDR2 SVGIG (reference sequence). The CDR3 reads CAWSPPGQGNLKTQYF. The DNA for the CDR3 is TGTGCCTGGAGTCCCCCCGGACAGGGTAACCTGAAGACCCAGTACTTC.

This sequence joins TRBV7-9 and TRBJ2-5, with 7 bases lining up with TRBD1. The J call is doubtful: the DNA matches TRBJ2-7 better. This CDR3 region has 18 residues. Germline V gene data show CDR1 as SEHNR and CDR2 as FQNEAQ (reference sequence). The CDR3 here is CASSSGTARKKSPYEQYF. The CDR3 DNA reads TGTGCCAGCAGCTCCGGGACAGCCCGGAAAAAGTCGCCCTACGAGCAGTACTTC.

About this clone itself: Compared with germline, one end of the junction differs, possibly owing to a read error. V and J are TRBV7-7 and TRBJ2-1; TRBD2 is a possible D gene (5 bases). Germline assignment: CDR1 SSHAT and CDR2 FNYEAQ (reference sequence). The length of the CDR3 is 15 residues. CDR3 residues: CASSLALVGGNEQFF. The CDR3 DNA reads TGTGCTAGCAGCTTAGCCCTCGTAGGAGGAAATGAGCAGTTCTTC.

This chain uses TRBV5-1 with TRBJ2-7; D not certain. The germline V gene has CDR1 SGHRS and CDR2 YFSETQ. The CDR3 totals 14 residues. Between the trimmed V and J ends, which lost 0 bases and 0 bases, there was a span of 7 bases. The CDR3 DNA is TGCGCCAGCAGCTTGGCTGGCGGCTCCTACGAGCAGTACTTC. Its translation is CASSLAGGSYEQYF. Full variable domain (outside the CDR3, taken from reference TRBV5-1 and TRBJ2-7): KAGVTQTPRYLIKTRGQQVTLSCSPISGHRSVSWYQQTPGQGLQFLFEYFSETQRNKGNFPGRFSGRQFSNSRSEMNVSTLELGDSALYLCASSLAGGSYEQYFGPGTRLTVT.

The chain has TRBV4-1 and TRBJ1-4; D remains ambiguous. Germline CDR1 reads MGHRA; CDR2 reads YSYEKL. V was trimmed by 1 base and J by 8 bases, leaving 17 bases between them. The CDR3 loop spans 16 amino acids. In DNA, the CDR3 is TGCGCCAGCAGCCAAGTACCCCCAGGAAGCAGCGAAAAACTGTTTTTT. Protein: CASSQVPPGSSEKLFF.

The CDR3: CASSLAGGGGSYEQYF. For the CDR3, the DNA is TGCGCCAGCAGCTTGGCCGGGGGCGGGGGGTCCTACGAGCAGTACTTC. The J gene is TRBJ2-5, the V gene TRBV5-1; 8 bases are a match to TRBD2. With the DNA end fitting TRBJ2-7 better, the J assignment may be wrong. The CDR3 is made up of 16 amino acids. The germline V gene has CDR1 SGHRS and CDR2 YFSETQ.

J is TRBJ1-2 and V is TRBV29-1; 7 bases fit TRBD1. Germline V gene sequence: CDR1 SQVTM, CDR2 ANQGSEA. The junction had 0 bases not matched to a gene; V was cut back by 4 bases and J by 4 bases. The CDR3 is 11 amino acids. CDR3 sequence (DNA): TGCAGCGTTGGGGACAGCTATGGCTACACCTTC. Its protein is CSVGDSYGYTF. Full variable domain (remainder filled in from reference TRBV29-1 and TRBJ1-2): SAVISQKPSRDICQRGTSLTIQCQVDSQVTMMFWYRQQPGQSLTLIATANQGSEATYESGFVIDKFPISRPNLTFSTLTVSNMSPEDSSIYLCSVGDSYGYTFGSGTRLTVV.

This CDR3 is CASSLGQGVRYQETQYF. CDR3 in DNA: TGTGCCAGCAGCTTAGGACAGGGGGTCCGGTACCAAGAGACCCAGTACTTC. The chain couples TRBV11-2 to TRBJ2-5, with TRBD1 matching over 9 bases. Looked up from germline, CDR1 is SGHAT and CDR2 is FQNNGV. This CDR3 contains 17 residues. V gave up 1 base and J gave up 0 bases; unmatched junction bases: 6.

The CDR3 spells CASSVDVSYEQYF. The CDR3 nucleotides are TGTGCCAGCAGCGTAGACGTCTCCTACGAGCAGTACTTC. This chain connects TRBV9 to TRBJ2-5, with D unclear. Judging by the DNA end, TRBJ2-7 fits better; the J call may be wrong. The germline V gene has CDR1 SGDLS and CDR2 YYNGEE. This CDR3 has 13 residues.

The chain carries TRBV6-5 and TRBJ2-3, with no clear D. CDR3 length equals 13 residues. Germline CDR1 and CDR2: MNHEY and SVGAGI. Trimming shortened V by 10 bases and J by 0 bases, and 11 bases separated the two germline ends. CDR3 residues: CATGPASTDTQYF. DNA of the CDR3: TGTGCCACCGGTCCAGCGAGCACAGATACGCAGTATTTT.

The rearrangement links TRBV28 to TRBJ2-7; D gene ambiguous. Trimming took 2 bases from V and 5 from J, leaving 13 bases between them. Germline CDR1 is MDHEN and CDR2 is SYDVKM. This CDR3 spans 14 amino acids. The CDR3 here is CASSLPAGYHEQYF. The CDR3 region has the DNA TGTGCCAGCAGTTTACCTGCAGGCTACCACGAGCAGTACTTC.

Here the CDR3 reads CSVGSGVSGNTIYF. DNA of the CDR3: TGCAGCGTTGGATCGGGAGTCTCTGGAAACACCATATATTTT. The chain couples TRBV29-1 to TRBJ1-3; no definite D call. The V gene lost 4 bases and the J gene lost 0 bases, with 10 bases spanning the gap. Germline CDR1 and CDR2: SQVTM and ANQGSEA. This CDR3 has 14 residues.

J is TRBJ2-7 and V is TRBV4-1, with 12 bases lining up with TRBD2. J was trimmed by 4 bases and V by 2 bases; bases with no gene match: 6. CDR1 is MGHRA, CDR2 YSYEKL, per germline. This CDR3 region has 16 residues. The chain's CDR3 is CASSQPTSGRKYEQYF. In DNA form, the CDR3 reads TGCGCCAGCAGCCAACCGACTAGCGGGAGAAAATACGAGCAGTACTTC.